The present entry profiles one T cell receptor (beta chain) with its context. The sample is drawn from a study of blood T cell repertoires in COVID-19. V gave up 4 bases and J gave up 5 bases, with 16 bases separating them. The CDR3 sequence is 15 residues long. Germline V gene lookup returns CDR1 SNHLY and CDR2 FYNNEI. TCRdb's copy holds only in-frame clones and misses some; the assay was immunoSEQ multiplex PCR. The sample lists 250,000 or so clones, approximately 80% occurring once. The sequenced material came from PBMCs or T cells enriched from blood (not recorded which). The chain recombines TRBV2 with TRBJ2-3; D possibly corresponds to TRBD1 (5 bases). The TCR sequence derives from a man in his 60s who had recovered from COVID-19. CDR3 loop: CASSVLWGRQDTQYF. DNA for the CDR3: TGTGCCAGCAGTGTACTTTGGGGCCGCCAAGATACGCAGTATTTT.